The 30 T cell receptor beta chains presented below share a single source sample, sequenced in a study of PD-1 blockade in classical Hodgkin lymphoma. The assay was immunoSEQ multiplex PCR, and TCRdb's table has in-frame clones only and misses some. Counted here are about 41,000 clones, approximately 67% occurring once; the ten biggest clones make up approximately 2.5%. Indicated time point: cycle 4 day 1 (C4D1), after less than 7 weeks of nivolumab. Autologous stem cell transplantation was followed by relapse in every patient, and brentuximab vedotin exposure varied. Sequenced here: peripheral blood mononuclear cells (PBMCs), sampled before the fourth cycle of nivolumab. The receptors shown here come from a human donor with classical Hodgkin lymphoma.

The gene calls are TRBV5-4 and TRBJ2-1; D not certain. V gave up 2 bases and J gave up 3 bases, with 6 bases separating them. The germline V gene encodes CDR1 SGHNT and CDR2 YYREEE (reference sequence). This CDR3 is built from 13 residues. CDR3 amino acids: CASSFNGYNEQFF. CDR3 DNA sequence: TGTGCCAGCAGCTTTAACGGCTACAATGAGCAGTTCTTC.

The chain employs TRBV2 and TRBJ2-7; 8 positions agree with TRBD1. This CDR3 is 12 amino acids long. Trimming took 5 bases from V and 6 from J; bases not matched to a gene: 3. Germline CDR1 and CDR2: SNHLY and FYNNEI. CDR3 sequence reads: CASSRDRLEQYF. As DNA, the CDR3 is TGTGCCAGCAGTAGGGACAGGCTCGAGCAGTACTTC.

V and J are TRBV28 and TRBJ1-1, with a possible D match to TRBD1 (5 bases). The germline V and J ends were trimmed by 6 bases and 7 bases, with 27 bases remaining between them. The CDR3 contains 17 residues. Germline V lookup: CDR1 MDHEN, CDR2 SYDVKM. The CDR3 DNA follows: TGTGCCAGCAGCGACGGTGTCTTGGGGACCCTCGGCGGTGAAGCTTTCTTT. Translated, it gives CASSDGVLGTLGGEAFF.

This clone was observed a handful of times. V is TRBV5-4 and J is TRBJ2-2, with D uncertain. The germline gives CDR1 SGHNT, CDR2 YYREEE (reference sequence). V was shortened by 9 bases and J by 2 bases, with 20 bases between the two germline ends. The CDR3 sequence is 16 residues long. The CDR3 DNA reads TGTGCCACCTCGCGGTCGGCACTCACTAACACCGGGGAGCTGTTTTTT. Translation gives CATSRSALTNTGELFF.

This clone was seen a handful of times. V is TRBV5-6 and J is TRBJ1-2; D remains ambiguous. There are 14 residues in the CDR3. CDR1 is SGHDT and CDR2 is YYEEEE in the germline V gene. V shed 4 bases and J shed 2 bases, with 12 bases lying between them. CDR3 residues: CASSPPHLNYGYTF. In DNA, the CDR3 is TGTGCCAGCAGCCCCCCACACCTAAACTATGGCTACACCTTC.

V gene TRBV5-6 combines with J gene TRBJ2-3, with 10 positions matching TRBD2. Per the germline V gene, CDR1 is SGHDT and CDR2 is YYEEEE. CDR3 length: 16 amino acids. Trimming cost V 4 bases and J 1 base; bases outside gene matches: 6. The CDR3 region is CASSLLAGVGTDTQYF. The CDR3 DNA reads TGTGCCAGCAGCCTCCTAGCGGGGGTTGGCACAGATACGCAGTATTTT.

The chain has TRBV19 and TRBJ2-7; possibly TRBD1 for D (5 bases). The germline V gene has CDR1 LNHDA and CDR2 SQIVND (reference sequence). This CDR3 comprises 13 residues. With 6 bases removed from V and 2 bases from J, the gap between germline ends came to 11 bases. The CDR3 loop is CASRPTATYEQYF. DNA for the CDR3: TGTGCCAGTAGGCCGACAGCGACCTACGAGCAGTACTTC. Full variable domain (outside the CDR3, taken from reference TRBV19 and TRBJ2-7): DGGITQSPKYLFRKEGQNVTLSCEQNLNHDAMYWYRQDPGQGLRLIYYSQIVNDFQKGDIAEGYSVSREKKESFPLTVTSAQKNPTAFYLCASRPTATYEQYFGPGTRLTVT.

This chain links TRBV6-5 with TRBJ1-1; D unclear. Trimming shortened V by 4 bases and J by 7 bases, and 10 bases separated the two germline ends. The V gene's germline CDR1 is MNHEY and CDR2 SVGAGI. This CDR3 region has 12 residues. CDR3 nucleotide sequence: TGTGCCAGCAGTTTTGTAGTCGGTGAAGCTTTCTTT. It yields the protein CASSFVVGEAFF.

This clone was counted only a few times. CDR3: CASVDGDYGYTF. DNA of the CDR3: TGTGCCAGTGTGGACGGGGACTATGGCTACACCTTC. The chain links TRBV2 to TRBJ1-2; no clear D. V lost 9 bases to trimming and J lost 3 bases, with 11 bases between them. The CDR3 runs 12 residues. From germline, CDR1 is SNHLY and CDR2 FYNNEI.

The V gene is TRBV5-1, the J gene TRBJ1-1; possible D gene TRBD1, 5 bases. V was clipped by 1 base and J by 3 bases, with 13 bases between them. This CDR3 comprises 15 residues. Germline-derived CDR1 and CDR2 are SGHRS and YFSETQ. The CDR3 is CASSLKKGGDTEAFF. The CDR3 nucleotides read TGCGCCAGCAGCTTGAAAAAGGGAGGGGACACTGAAGCTTTCTTT.

This clone turned up a few times. The chain is built from TRBV5-5 and TRBJ1-1; tentatively, D is TRBD1 (5 bases). V was trimmed by 6 bases and J by 5 bases, leaving 17 bases between them. Germline-derived CDR1 and CDR2 are SGHKS and YYEKEE (reference sequence). The CDR3 spans 14 residues. This CDR3 reads CASTSRGGSTEAFF. The CDR3 nucleotides are TGTGCCAGCACCTCCCGGGGGGGATCTACTGAAGCTTTCTTT.

This chain connects TRBV19 to TRBJ2-5; tentatively, D is TRBD2 (6 bases). Germline V gives CDR1 LNHDA, CDR2 SQIVND (reference sequence). There are 14 residues in the CDR3. V was clipped by 7 bases and J by 5 bases, with 17 bases between them. The CDR3: CASTPGLEQETQYF. In DNA, the CDR3 is TGTGCCAGTACACCGGGACTGGAGCAGGAGACCCAGTACTTC.

This chain links TRBV4-1 with TRBJ2-1; 9 nucleotides match TRBD1. Germline CDR1 and CDR2: MGHRA and YSYEKL. This CDR3 has 15 residues. The trim removed 5 bases at V and 3 bases at J, leaving 5 bases unmatched. As DNA, the CDR3 is TGCGCCAGCAGCGGCTCGGGACAGGGCTACAATGAGCAGTTCTTC. Translated, it gives CASSGSGQGYNEQFF.

J is TRBJ2-5 and V is TRBV7-8; a possible D gene is TRBD2 (5 bases). Trimming removed 1 base at V and 4 bases at J, with 19 bases between. Germline V lookup: CDR1 SGHVS, CDR2 FQNEAQ. The CDR3 is 17 amino acids. The CDR3 DNA follows: TGTGCCAGCAGCTTAGAATTTAGGGCGGCAGGAGGAGAGACCCAGTACTTC. Translation gives CASSLEFRAAGGETQYF.

This clone was detected only a few times. The chain couples TRBV10-3 to TRBJ1-5; no definite D call. The CDR3 extends over 12 amino acids. CDR1 and CDR2 from the germline V gene are ENHRY and SYGVKD. With 6 bases removed from V and 4 bases from J, the gap between germline ends came to 7 bases. CDR3: CAISGDNQPQHF. CDR3 in DNA: TGTGCCATCAGCGGTGATAATCAGCCCCAGCATTTT.

The V gene is TRBV7-9, the J gene TRBJ2-7; 7 bases align to TRBD1. Germline CDR1 reads SEHNR; CDR2 reads FQNEAQ (reference sequence). CDR3 size: 13 residues. V was clipped by 5 bases and J by 5 bases; unmatched bases: 6. The DNA of the CDR3 is TGTGCCAGCAGCGCCCGACAGGGCCACGAGCAGTACTTC. This codes for CASSARQGHEQYF.

The chain has TRBV6-1 and TRBJ1-3; perhaps TRBD1 as D (5 bases). Trimming took off 3 bases at V and 2 bases at J, with 8 bases between the two ends. Germline V CDR1 and CDR2: MNHNS, SASEGT. This CDR3 is 14 amino acids long. CDR3 nucleotide sequence: TGTGCCAGCAGTGAGGGGACCACTGGAAACACCATATATTTT. This gives the protein CASSEGTTGNTIYF.

The chain links TRBV27 to TRBJ1-1; 7 nucleotides align to TRBD1. The V gene end was trimmed by 10 bases and the J gene end by 3 bases; junction bases not matched to a gene: 8. The germline CDR1 and CDR2 sequences are MNHEY and SMNVEV (reference sequence). The CDR3 has 13 residues. The CDR3 is CATSKTGYTEAFF. DNA for the CDR3: TGTGCCACCAGCAAGACAGGGTACACTGAAGCTTTCTTT.

The chain carries TRBV9 and TRBJ1-1; TRBD1 matches at 11 bases. CDR1 is SGDLS, CDR2 YYNGEE, per germline. Trimming at V came to 0 bases and at J to 7 bases, leaving 5 bases not matched to a gene. The CDR3 extends over 15 amino acids. The CDR3 sequence is CASSVAGTGGDEAFF. As DNA, the CDR3 is TGTGCCAGCAGCGTAGCAGGGACAGGGGGTGATGAAGCTTTCTTT.

This chain connects TRBV5-6 to TRBJ2-6; D not certain. Trimming cost V 2 bases and J 0 bases, with 6 bases left between them. CDR1 and CDR2 (germline): SGHDT, YYEEEE. This CDR3 has 15 amino acids. The CDR3 nucleotides are TGTGCCAGCAGCTTTCAGGTCTCTGGGGCCAACGTCCTGACTTTC. It specifies CASSFQVSGANVLTF.

The J gene is TRBJ1-1, the V gene TRBV30; D may be TRBD1 (6 bases). V lost 5 bases and J 5 bases, leaving 9 bases between the germline ends. CDR3 size: 11 residues. In germline, CDR1 is GTSNPN, CDR2 SVGIG (reference sequence). The CDR3 DNA sequence: TGTGCCTGGGCACAGGGAACTGAAGCTTTCTTT. It specifies CAWAQGTEAFF.

The rearrangement joins TRBV2 to TRBJ1-6; TRBD1 might be the D (5 bases). Germline V gives CDR1 SNHLY, CDR2 FYNNEI. V gave up 4 bases and J gave up 14 bases, with 18 bases separating them. The CDR3 extends over 14 amino acids. The CDR3 DNA is TGTGCCAGCAGTGGGAGGGACCAGGTTTACGCCCTCCACTTT. Translated, it gives CASSGRDQVYALHF. The full variable domain, with the rest looked up from reference TRBV2 and TRBJ1-6, is EPEVTQTPSHQVTQMGQEVILRCVPISNHLYFYWYRQILGQKVEFLVSFYNNEISEKSEIFDDQFSVERPDGSNFTLKIRSTKLEDSAMYFCASSGRDQVYALHFGNGTRLTVT.

The chain uses TRBV4-2 and TRBJ2-2; 11 bases are shared with TRBD2. This CDR3 has 18 amino acids. The germline V gene encodes CDR1 LGHNA and CDR2 YNFKEQ. The V and J ends lost 1 base and 1 base, in that order; junction bases with no gene match: 5. CDR3 protein: CASSQAPLAGVNTGELFF. CDR3 in DNA: TGTGCCAGCAGCCAAGCCCCACTAGCGGGGGTGAACACCGGGGAGCTGTTTTTT.

The V and J genes are TRBV4-2 and TRBJ1-1; D unresolved. CDR1 and CDR2 (germline): LGHNA, YNFKEQ. CDR3 length: 12 amino acids. With 8 bases removed from V and 0 bases from J, the gap between germline ends came to 7 bases. CDR3 region: CASGVMNTEAFF. In DNA, the CDR3 is TGTGCCAGCGGGGTCATGAACACTGAAGCTTTCTTT.

The chain has TRBV19 and TRBJ1-5; 12 bases are shared with TRBD1. This CDR3 region has 17 residues. Per the germline V gene, CDR1 is LNHDA and CDR2 is SQIVND (reference sequence). With V trimmed by 4 bases and J by 6 bases, 10 bases remained unmatched. This CDR3 is CASSTRLGQGAFQPQHF. CDR3 bases: TGTGCCAGTAGTACCCGGCTGGGACAGGGGGCGTTTCAGCCCCAGCATTTT. The variable domain in full, with the rest retrieved from reference TRBV19 and TRBJ1-5, is DGGITQSPKYLFRKEGQNVTLSCEQNLNHDAMYWYRQDPGQGLRLIYYSQIVNDFQKGDIAEGYSVSREKKESFPLTVTSAQKNPTAFYLCASSTRLGQGAFQPQHFGDGTRLSIL.

The V call is TRBV2, the J call TRBJ1-6; D is uncertain. The CDR3 totals 12 residues. Germline V gives CDR1 SNHLY, CDR2 FYNNEI. The V end lost 10 bases, the J end lost 5 bases, and 9 bases lay between the germline ends. This chain's CDR3 is CATSLDNSPLHF. In DNA, the CDR3 is TGTGCCACGTCCTTAGATAATTCACCCCTCCACTTT.

CDR3 sequence reads: CASSPSTNTEAFF. The CDR3, as DNA: TGTGCCAGCAGCCCCTCTACGAACACTGAAGCTTTCTTT. V usage is TRBV11-3 and J usage is TRBJ1-1, with no clear D. V was pared by 5 bases and J by 1 base, with 8 bases between. Germline V lookup: CDR1 SGHNT, CDR2 YENEEA. This CDR3 is built from 13 residues. Full variable domain (missing parts from reference TRBV11-3 and TRBJ1-1): EAGVVQSPRYKIIEKKQPVAFWCNPISGHNTLYWYLQNLGQGPELLIRYENEEAVDDSQLPKDRFSAERLKGVDSTLKIQPAELGDSAVYLCASSPSTNTEAFFGQGTRLTVV.

The chain couples TRBV7-3 to TRBJ2-6; D gene unclear. Looked up from germline, CDR1 is SGHTA and CDR2 is FQGTGA. There are 16 residues in the CDR3. The germline V and J ends were trimmed by 5 bases and 0 bases, with 11 bases remaining between them. The CDR3 loop is CASSAMTSSGANVLTF. In DNA form, the CDR3 reads TGTGCCAGCAGCGCCATGACAAGCTCTGGGGCCAACGTCCTGACTTTC.

The V call is TRBV4-1, the J call TRBJ2-7; 10 nucleotides line up with TRBD2. The J segment lost 5 bases and the V segment lost 6 bases, leaving 7 bases of the junction unmatched. The CDR3 runs 14 residues. CDR1 is MGHRA, CDR2 YSYEKL, per germline. CDR3 DNA sequence: TGCGCCAGCAGTGAACTAGCGGGGACCCACGAGCAGTACTTC. Its protein is CASSELAGTHEQYF.

The chain combines TRBV11-1 with TRBJ1-4; no reliable D call. The germline V gene encodes CDR1 SGHAT and CDR2 FQDESV (reference sequence). There are 13 residues in the CDR3. Trimming left V 2 bases short and J 8 bases short, with 9 bases between. The CDR3 region is CASSLIGGEKLFF. The CDR3 region has the DNA TGTGCCAGCAGCTTAATAGGAGGGGAAAAACTGTTTTTT.